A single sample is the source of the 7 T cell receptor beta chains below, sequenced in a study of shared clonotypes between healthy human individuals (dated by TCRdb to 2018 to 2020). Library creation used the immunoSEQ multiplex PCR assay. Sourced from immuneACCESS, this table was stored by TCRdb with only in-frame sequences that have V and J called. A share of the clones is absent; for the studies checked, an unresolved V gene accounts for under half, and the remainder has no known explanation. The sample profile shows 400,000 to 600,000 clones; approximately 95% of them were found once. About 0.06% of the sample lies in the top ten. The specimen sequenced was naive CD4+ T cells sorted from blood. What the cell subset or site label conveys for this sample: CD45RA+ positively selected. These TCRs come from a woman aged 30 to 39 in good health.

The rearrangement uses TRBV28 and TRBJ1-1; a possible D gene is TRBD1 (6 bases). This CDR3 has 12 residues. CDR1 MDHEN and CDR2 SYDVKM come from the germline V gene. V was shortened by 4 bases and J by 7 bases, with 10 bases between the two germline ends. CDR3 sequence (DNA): TGTGCCAGCAGTTCGCAGGGGCTTGAAGCTTTCTTT. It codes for CASSSQGLEAFF.

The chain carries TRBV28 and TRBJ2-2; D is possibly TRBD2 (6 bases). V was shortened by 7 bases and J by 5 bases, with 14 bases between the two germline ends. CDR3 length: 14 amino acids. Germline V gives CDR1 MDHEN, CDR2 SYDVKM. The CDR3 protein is CASKEGRWTGELFF. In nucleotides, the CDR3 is TGTGCCAGCAAGGAGGGGAGGTGGACCGGGGAGCTGTTTTTT.

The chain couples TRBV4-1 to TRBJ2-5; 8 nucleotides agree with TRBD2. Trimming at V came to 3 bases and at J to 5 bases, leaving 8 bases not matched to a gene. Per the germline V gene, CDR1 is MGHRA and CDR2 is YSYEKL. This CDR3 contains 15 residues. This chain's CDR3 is CASSHPSGGSETQYF. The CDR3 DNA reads TGCGCCAGCAGCCACCCAAGCGGGGGCTCCGAGACCCAGTACTTC.

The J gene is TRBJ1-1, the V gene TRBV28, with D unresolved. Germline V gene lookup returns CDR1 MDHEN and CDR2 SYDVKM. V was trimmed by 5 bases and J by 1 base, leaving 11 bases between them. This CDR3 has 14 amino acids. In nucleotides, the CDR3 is TGTGCCAGCAGTCCCCCCGACAAGAACACTGAAGCTTTCTTT. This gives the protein CASSPPDKNTEAFF.

The CDR3 protein is CASSFIQGAGEQYF. CDR3 nucleotides: TGCGCCAGCAGCTTTATACAGGGTGCGGGCGAGCAGTACTTC. The chain carries TRBV5-1 and TRBJ2-7, with D perhaps TRBD1 (6 bases). The CDR3 consists of 14 residues. The germline CDR1 and CDR2 sequences are SGHRS and YFSETQ. V dropped 2 bases and J dropped 6 bases, with 15 bases sitting between them. Based on the CDR3 plus reference TRBV5-1 and TRBJ2-7, the full variable domain is KAGVTQTPRYLIKTRGQQVTLSCSPISGHRSVSWYQQTPGQGLQFLFEYFSETQRNKGNFPGRFSGRQFSNSRSEMNVSTLELGDSALYLCASSFIQGAGEQYFGPGTRLTVT.

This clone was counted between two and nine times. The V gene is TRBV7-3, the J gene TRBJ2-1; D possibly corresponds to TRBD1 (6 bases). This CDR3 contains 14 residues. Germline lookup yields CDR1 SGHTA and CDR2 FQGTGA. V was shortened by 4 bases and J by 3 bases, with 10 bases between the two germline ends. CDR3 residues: CASSSTGSYNEQFF. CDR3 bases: TGTGCCAGCAGCTCTACAGGGAGCTACAATGAGCAGTTCTTC.

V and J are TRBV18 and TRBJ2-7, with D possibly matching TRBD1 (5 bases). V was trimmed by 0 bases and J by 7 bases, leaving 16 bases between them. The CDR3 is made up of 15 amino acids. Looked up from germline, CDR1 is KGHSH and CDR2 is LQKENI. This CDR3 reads CASSPPGFGAGEQYF. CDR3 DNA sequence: TGTGCCAGCTCACCACCGGGGTTTGGGGCCGGGGAGCAGTACTTC.